The clone carrying this T cell receptor beta chain was observed many times. Its antigen is unknown. The source of the sample is a study of blood T cells in healthy people across ages. The study, taken as a whole, reports: Nothing was known about donor CMV status, and this possibly confounded expanded clonotype changes. The long-lived group displayed more naive CD4+ cells, plus higher diversity, than the aged donors did.

Combining a sample-barcoded 5' primer with a J-beta primer mix, a second PCR ran for roughly 7 to 11 cycles. TCRdb passed the 5' RACE reads through MiXCR, listing each CDR3 protein once. The table lists hundreds of thousands of distinct CDR3 sequences, 44% of them singletons. The amount of total RNA extracted per sample was at least 5.5 micrograms. This CDR3 contains 13 residues. The V gene's germline CDR1 is MNHNY and CDR2 SVGAGI (reference sequence). V shed 6 bases, J shed 5 bases, and the junction held 6 bases outside the gene matches. The chain combines TRBV6-6 with TRBJ2-5, with 7 bases identical to TRBD1. The receptor comes from a man in his 60s in good health. The specimen sequenced was blood. CDR3 nucleotides: TGTGCCAGCAGCGTACAGGGGCGGGAGACCCAGTACTTC. It is translated as CASSVQGRETQYF.